The entry below describes one TCR beta chain. Its target is not known. This record comes from a study of lymphopenia after photon versus proton radiotherapy. Study findings and constraints: Oligoclonal CD8+ Temra expansion after nadir drove photon patients' diversity drop. Photon-treated patients lost naive T cells and TCR diversity; proton-treated stayed stable.

This table comes from immunoSEQ multiplex PCR, and its TCRdb copy is limited to in-frame clones, with some not included. The sample records about 45,000 clones, about 85% being singletons. CDR1 is GTSNPN, CDR2 SVGIG, per germline (reference sequence). With 4 bases clipped from V and 6 bases from J, the junction kept 7 bases outside the gene matches. The CDR3 runs to 13 residues. The chain carries TRBV30 and TRBJ1-1, with 8 bases aligning to TRBD1. The source of this sequence is a man between 40 and 49 years old with gastric cancer. The material was peripheral blood, obtained from a patient treated with photon-based radiotherapy. CDR3 loop: CAWTPWTGPEAFF. The CDR3 region has the DNA TGTGCCTGGACCCCCTGGACAGGGCCTGAAGCTTTCTTT.